These 29 T cell receptor beta chains were all obtained from the same sample, sequenced in a study of beta chain features in type 1 diabetes (dated by TCRdb to 2017 to 2018). Findings and caveats that apply to the study as a whole: A moderate but significant shortening of TCRB CDR3 length was observed in type 1 diabetes patients in all four CD4+ subsets.

These receptors are not linked to any known antigen. Library prep was done by the immunoSEQ multiplex PCR assay. The entire amount of isolated RNA was reverse transcribed using the High Capacity cDNA Reverse Transcription Kit, so the sequenced TCRB transcripts were expressed ones. TCRdb re-hosts the immuneACCESS table, in-frame sequences only. Its copies lack some clones; in the studies checked, an unresolved V gene accounts for under half of them, and the cause for the rest is not known. In all, the sample holds 300,000 or so clones, and 7% to 10% of those were seen once. Around 1% of the sample goes to the ten largest clones. Sequencing input: central memory CD4+ T cells from blood. Receptors were obtained from a man aged 25-45 years with type 1 diabetes.

The rearrangement uses TRBV6-1 and TRBJ2-7; D uncertain. The CDR3 length is 12 residues. The V end was cut by 6 bases, the J end by 5 bases, with 11 bases between. Germline CDR1 and CDR2: MNHNS and SASEGT. The CDR3 sequence: CASRITRDEQYF. DNA for the CDR3: TGTGCCAGCAGGATAACACGGGACGAGCAGTACTTC.

This clone was seen more than once but under ten times. The chain couples TRBV5-1 to TRBJ1-1, with a possible D match to TRBD1 (5 bases). This CDR3 is built from 13 residues. CDR1 and CDR2 (germline): SGHRS, YFSETQ. V was shortened by 4 bases and J by 2 bases, with 9 bases between the two germline ends. The CDR3: CASSKTDNTEAFF. DNA for the CDR3: TGCGCCAGCAGCAAGACAGACAACACTGAAGCTTTCTTT. Combining the CDR3 with reference TRBV5-1 and TRBJ1-1 gives the whole variable domain KAGVTQTPRYLIKTRGQQVTLSCSPISGHRSVSWYQQTPGQGLQFLFEYFSETQRNKGNFPGRFSGRQFSNSRSEMNVSTLELGDSALYLCASSKTDNTEAFFGQGTRLTVV.

The CDR3 DNA reads as TGCGCCAGCAGCTTGGGGCCGACAGACCGGAACACTGAAGCTTTCTTT. Translated: CASSLGPTDRNTEAFF. The rearrangement joins TRBV5-1 to TRBJ1-1; a weak D match, TRBD1 (5 bases). V was trimmed by 0 bases and J by 1 base, leaving 13 bases between them. The CDR3 runs to 16 residues. In germline, CDR1 is SGHRS, CDR2 YFSETQ. The full variable domain, rest sourced from reference TRBV5-1 and TRBJ1-1, is KAGVTQTPRYLIKTRGQQVTLSCSPISGHRSVSWYQQTPGQGLQFLFEYFSETQRNKGNFPGRFSGRQFSNSRSEMNVSTLELGDSALYLCASSLGPTDRNTEAFFGQGTRLTVV.

This clone occurred a few times. The V and J genes are TRBV6-4 and TRBJ1-2; no firm D call. The ends were cut back, 3 bases at V and 4 bases at J, with 12 bases in the middle. This CDR3 has 14 residues. Germline loops: CDR1 MRHNA, CDR2 SNTAGT. This CDR3 reads CASSDLGSTYGYTF. DNA of the CDR3: TGTGCCAGCAGTGATTTGGGCAGTACCTATGGCTACACCTTC.

Only a few counts were recorded for this clone. V gene TRBV18 combines with J gene TRBJ1-4, with 9 bases matching TRBD1. Germline trimming cut 3 bases from V and 8 bases from J; bases unmatched to any gene: 7. The CDR3 is made up of 15 amino acids. Germline V gives CDR1 KGHSH, CDR2 LQKENI. DNA of the CDR3: TGTGCCAGCTCACCCCTGGACAGGGGAGGAGAAAAACTGTTTTTT. It encodes CASSPLDRGGEKLFF.

This clone was seen only a few times. CDR3 sequence reads: CASSLGTGFRTDTQYF. The DNA of the CDR3 is TGCGCCAGCAGCTTGGGGACAGGGTTCCGCACAGATACGCAGTATTTT. The rearrangement joins TRBV5-1 to TRBJ2-3, with 8 bases identical to TRBD1. Germline V gives CDR1 SGHRS, CDR2 YFSETQ. Unmatched junction bases numbered 4, after V lost 0 bases and J lost 1 base. This CDR3 region has 16 residues.

V gene TRBV19 combines with J gene TRBJ2-3; a possible D gene is TRBD2 (7 bases). Germline V CDR1 and CDR2: LNHDA, SQIVND (reference sequence). V was clipped by 1 base and J by 5 bases, with 16 bases between them. The CDR3 loop spans 16 amino acids. The CDR3 coding sequence is TGTGCCAGTAGTATAGGATCCGGCGGGGGCCGAGATACGCAGTATTTT. Its translation: CASSIGSGGGRDTQYF.

This CDR3 is CACPGGSGANVLTF. The CDR3 bases are TGTGCGTGTCCGGGGGGCTCTGGGGCCAACGTCCTGACTTTC. The rearrangement joins TRBV30 to TRBJ2-6, with 7 nucleotides matching TRBD2. CDR3 length: 14 residues. Germline V gives CDR1 GTSNPN, CDR2 SVGIG (reference sequence).

The chain combines TRBV28 with TRBJ1-2, with TRBD1 identical over 9 bases. Germline lookup yields CDR1 MDHEN and CDR2 SYDVKM. This CDR3 spans 13 amino acids. V shed 6 bases and J 7 bases; nucleotides not matched to a gene: 6. This CDR3 is CASSLTGGFGYTF. CDR3 nucleotides: TGTGCCAGCAGCCTGACAGGGGGGTTTGGCTACACCTTC.

The rearrangement links TRBV20-1 to TRBJ2-3, with D hard to call. Trimming pared 3 bases from V and 5 bases from J, leaving 6 bases between. From germline, CDR1 is DFQATT and CDR2 SNEGSKA (reference sequence). CDR3 length: 11 amino acids. The CDR3 sequence is CSASTQDTQYF. Written as DNA, the CDR3 is TGCAGTGCTAGTACTCAAGATACGCAGTATTTT.

The gene calls are TRBV6-5 and TRBJ1-5; 7 bases map to TRBD1. This CDR3 has 14 residues. Germline V lookup: CDR1 MNHEY, CDR2 SVGAGI. The trim removed 8 bases at V and 5 bases at J, leaving 9 bases unmatched. The CDR3 loop reads CASVDRVVDQPQHF. CDR3 DNA sequence: TGTGCCAGCGTAGACAGGGTAGTCGATCAGCCCCAGCATTTT.

This clone was recorded many times. The CDR3 DNA reads as TGTGCCAGCAGTTTGGGCAGGGGTGGCTACACCTTC. Encoded protein: CASSLGRGGYTF. The chain carries TRBV28 and TRBJ1-2; D is possibly TRBD1 (6 bases). CDR1 and CDR2 (germline): MDHEN, SYDVKM. V lost 3 bases and J lost 7, with 9 bases in between. This CDR3 comprises 12 residues.

This clone was seen a handful of times. V and J are TRBV6-5 and TRBJ2-2; D gene ambiguous. This CDR3 spans 13 amino acids. Trimming left V 4 bases short and J 4 bases short, with 7 bases between. Germline assignment: CDR1 MNHEY and CDR2 SVGAGI. The CDR3 DNA reads as TGTGCCAGCAGTTTTGTCAGCACCGGGGAGCTGTTTTTT. Its translation: CASSFVSTGELFF.

V is TRBV15 and J is TRBJ2-5; D possibly corresponds to TRBD2 (7 bases). This CDR3 is built from 17 residues. Looked up from germline, CDR1 is LNHNV and CDR2 is YYDKDF (reference sequence). Between the trimmed V and J ends, which lost 1 base and 4 bases, there was a span of 19 bases. In nucleotides, the CDR3 is TGTGCCACCAGCAGAGTCAAGGGATCGGCGGGGGCAGAGACCCAGTACTTC. As protein: CATSRVKGSAGAETQYF.

This clone turned up a few times. The J gene is TRBJ2-7, the V gene TRBV27; D possibly matches TRBD1 or TRBD2 (5 bases each). Trimming took off 6 bases at V and 3 bases at J, with 21 bases between the two ends. Germline V gives CDR1 MNHEY, CDR2 SMNVEV (reference sequence). The CDR3 spans 16 residues. CDR3: CASRLEGAGASYEQYF. The CDR3 region has the DNA TGTGCCAGCAGACTTGAGGGAGCCGGGGCAAGCTACGAGCAGTACTTC.

This clone has only a few counts. This chain connects TRBV6-4 to TRBJ2-2, with D tentatively TRBD2 (6 bases). The CDR3 runs 14 residues. Trimming pared 5 bases from V and 6 bases from J, leaving 13 bases between. The V gene's germline CDR1 is MRHNA and CDR2 SNTAGT. CDR3 sequence (DNA): TGTGCCAGCAGTAGAGAGGAGGGGCCCGGGGAGCTGTTTTTT. Translated, it gives CASSREEGPGELFF.

This chain uses TRBV2 with TRBJ1-2; TRBD1 agrees at 7 bases. There are 13 residues in the CDR3. Germline values: CDR1 SNHLY, CDR2 FYNNEI. Trimming removed 6 bases from V and 4 bases from J; junction bases left unmatched: 5. The CDR3 loop reads CASRRGPSYGYTF. CDR3 coding DNA: TGTGCCAGCAGGAGGGGGCCCAGCTATGGCTACACCTTC.

The table lists this clone with a few counts. The chain links TRBV7-9 to TRBJ2-5; 10 nucleotides agree with TRBD1. Germline-derived CDR1 and CDR2 are SEHNR and FQNEAQ (reference sequence). The CDR3 contains 15 residues. Unmatched junction bases numbered 6, after V lost 3 bases and J lost 5 bases. CDR3 sequence reads: CASSFAGTGDETQYF. In nucleotides, the CDR3 is TGTGCCAGCAGCTTCGCCGGGACAGGGGATGAGACCCAGTACTTC. The whole variable domain, remainder taken from reference TRBV7-9 and TRBJ2-5, is DTGVSQNPRHKITKRGQNVTFRCDPISEHNRLYWYRQTLGQGPEFLTYFQNEAQLEKSRLLSDRFSAERPKGSFSTLEIQRTEQGDSAMYLCASSFAGTGDETQYFGPGTRLLVL.

This rearrangement joins TRBV11-2 to TRBJ2-5; weak D call: TRBD2 (5 bases). The V gene lost 5 bases and the J gene lost 5 bases, with 12 bases spanning the gap. The CDR3 spans 13 residues. Germline CDR1 and CDR2: SGHAT and FQNNGV. CDR3 bases: TGTGCCAGCAGCGCGGGTGGGAGTGAGACCCAGTACTTC. This encodes CASSAGGSETQYF.

The genes are TRBV5-1 and TRBJ2-7, with TRBD1 matching 8 bases. Germline V gene data show CDR1 as SGHRS and CDR2 as YFSETQ. J lost 4 bases, V lost 4 bases, and 10 bases had no gene match. The CDR3 runs 15 residues. DNA of the CDR3: TGCGCCAGCAGCCTCGGGGACAGGTCCCATTACGAGCAGTACTTC. Translating it yields CASSLGDRSHYEQYF.

The chain recombines TRBV7-2 with TRBJ2-6; possibly TRBD1 or TRBD2 for D (5 bases each). The CDR3 is 19 residues long. CDR1 is SGHTA and CDR2 is FQGNSA in the germline V gene. Between the trimmed V and J ends, which lost 2 bases and 0 bases, there was a span of 17 bases. The CDR3 region is CASSLNPGRSSSGANVLTF. The CDR3 bases are TGTGCCAGCAGCTTAAACCCGGGACGCAGCTCCTCTGGGGCCAACGTCCTGACTTTC. The entire variable domain, with the rest obtained from reference TRBV7-2 and TRBJ2-6, is as follows: GAGVSQSPSNKVTEKGKDVELRCDPISGHTALYWYRQSLGQGLEFLIYFQGNSAPDKSGLPSDRFSAERTGGSVSTLTIQRTQQEDSAVYLCASSLNPGRSSSGANVLTFGAGSRLTVL.

The chain joins TRBV5-1 to TRBJ2-6, with D perhaps TRBD1 (5 bases). CDR1 is SGHRS, CDR2 YFSETQ, per germline. V dropped 0 bases and J dropped 1 base, with 5 bases sitting between them. This CDR3 is built from 15 residues. CDR3 coding DNA: TGCGCCAGCAGCTTGGAGGGGTCTGGGGCCAACGTCCTGACTTTC. Residues: CASSLEGSGANVLTF.

This clone turned up a few times. V is TRBV11-2 and J is TRBJ2-3; a possible D gene is TRBD1 (6 bases). Germline CDR1 SGHAT, CDR2 FQNNGV. V lost 5 bases to trimming and J lost 2 bases, with 8 bases between them. This CDR3 spans 13 amino acids. DNA for the CDR3: TGTGCCAGCAGCACAGGGAACACAGATACGCAGTATTTT. Translation gives CASSTGNTDTQYF.

This clone was seen more than once but under ten times. V is TRBV4-3 and J is TRBJ1-2; D uncertain. Trimming stripped 2 bases from V and 4 bases from J, with 11 bases between. Germline loops: CDR1 LGHNA, CDR2 YSLEER. The CDR3 is 14 amino acids. The CDR3 DNA sequence: TGCGCCAGCAGCCAAAGTCAGGACCGCTATGGCTACACCTTC. It translates to CASSQSQDRYGYTF.

This clone was recorded a few times. This sequence joins TRBV6-1 and TRBJ1-2; D not resolved. Germline values: CDR1 MNHNS, CDR2 SASEGT. The CDR3 length is 12 residues. Trimming cost V 5 bases and J 4 bases, with 8 bases left between them. As DNA, the CDR3 is TGTGCCAGCAGTCAAAGGACCTATGGCTACACCTTC. Its protein is CASSQRTYGYTF.

This clone was seen many times. The J gene is TRBJ2-7, the V gene TRBV7-2; unclear D gene. Per germline, CDR1 SGHTA and CDR2 FQGNSA. V was cut by 4 bases and J by 5 bases, with 12 bases left in between. The CDR3 extends over 13 amino acids. CDR3 sequence (DNA): TGTGCCAGCAGCTATCCCTGGGCCCACGAGCAGTACTTC. Translation gives CASSYPWAHEQYF.

This clone was counted many times. The V gene is TRBV7-9, the J gene TRBJ2-3, with D perhaps TRBD1 (5 bases). Germline CDR1 SEHNR, CDR2 FQNEAQ (reference sequence). V was cut by 5 bases and J by 2 bases, with 11 bases left in between. This CDR3 comprises 14 residues. CDR3 residues: CASSLGVVTDTQYF. CDR3 coding DNA: TGTGCCAGCAGCCTAGGGGTTGTCACAGATACGCAGTATTTT.

This clone was found a few times. V is TRBV7-2 and J is TRBJ2-3; maybe TRBD2 (5 bases). The ends were cut back, 1 base at V and 2 bases at J, with 7 bases in the middle. Germline V gene data show CDR1 as SGHTA and CDR2 as FQGNSA. This CDR3 has 14 amino acids. This chain's CDR3 is CASSLGAATDTQYF. The CDR3 DNA reads as TGTGCCAGCAGCTTAGGAGCGGCCACAGATACGCAGTATTTT.

The rearrangement joins TRBV18 to TRBJ1-2, with TRBD1 matching over 8 bases. Trimming took 6 bases from V and 5 from J; bases not matched to a gene: 5. Per germline, CDR1 KGHSH and CDR2 LQKENI. The CDR3 consists of 13 residues. DNA for the CDR3: TGTGCCAGCTCCGCGGACAGGGATTATGGCTACACCTTC. Translated, it gives CASSADRDYGYTF.